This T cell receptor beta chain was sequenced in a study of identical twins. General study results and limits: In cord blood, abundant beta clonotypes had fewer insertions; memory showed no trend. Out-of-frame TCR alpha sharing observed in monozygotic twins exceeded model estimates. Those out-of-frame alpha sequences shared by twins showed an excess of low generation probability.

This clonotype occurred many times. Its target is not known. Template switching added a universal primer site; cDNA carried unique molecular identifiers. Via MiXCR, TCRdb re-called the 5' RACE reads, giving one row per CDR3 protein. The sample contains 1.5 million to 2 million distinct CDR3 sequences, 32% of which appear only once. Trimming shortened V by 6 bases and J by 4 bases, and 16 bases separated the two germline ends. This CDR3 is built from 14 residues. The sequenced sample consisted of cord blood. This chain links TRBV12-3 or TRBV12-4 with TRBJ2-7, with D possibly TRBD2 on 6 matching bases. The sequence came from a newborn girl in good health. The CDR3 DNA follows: TGTGCCAGCAGGTTCCGAGGAGGGTTTTACGAGCAGTACTTC. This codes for CASRFRGGFYEQYF.